These 32 T cell receptor beta chains were sequenced from one sample in a study of blood T cell repertoires in COVID-19. Some clones are missing from TCRdb's copy, which holds only in-frame ones; the method was immunoSEQ multiplex PCR. The data show approximately 130,000 clones, around 78% seen once. What was sequenced was peripheral blood. These receptors originate from a human donor in a cohort sampled during active COVID-19.

The rearrangement joins TRBV5-1 to TRBJ1-3; D is unresolved. The CDR3 spans 14 residues. Germline V gives CDR1 SGHRS, CDR2 YFSETQ. Between the trimmed V and J ends, which lost 0 bases and 8 bases, there was a span of 12 bases. This CDR3 reads CASSLAGIGDTIYF. Written as DNA, the CDR3 is TGCGCCAGCAGCTTGGCTGGGATCGGGGACACCATATATTTT.

The chain recombines TRBV12-3 or TRBV12-4 with TRBJ2-7; possibly TRBD2 for D (6 bases). V lost 0 bases to trimming and J lost 7 bases, with 10 bases between them. The CDR3 is 13 residues long. CDR3 amino acids: CASSLARSGEQYF. CDR3 DNA sequence: TGTGCCAGCAGTTTAGCGCGGAGCGGGGAGCAGTACTTC.

This clone showed up just a few times. The chain has TRBV6-5 and TRBJ1-2, with TRBD1 as a possible D gene (5 bases). CDR1 is MNHEY, CDR2 SVGAGI, per germline. The CDR3 covers 11 residues. Trimming left V 4 bases short and J 11 bases short, with 11 bases between. The DNA for the CDR3 is TGTGCCAGCAGTTCCGGACACGATTACACCTTC. It translates to CASSSGHDYTF.

CDR3 region: CASSRQGGTGELFF. DNA for the CDR3: TGTGCCAGCAGTCGACAGGGTGGCACCGGGGAGCTGTTTTTT. V and J are TRBV27 and TRBJ2-2; 7 nucleotides match TRBD1. V lost 5 bases, J lost 4 bases, and 4 bases stayed unmatched. CDR3 length equals 14 residues. The germline V gene has CDR1 MNHEY and CDR2 SMNVEV (reference sequence).

The chain uses TRBV7-8 and TRBJ1-3, with a possible D match to TRBD1 (6 bases). V was pared by 5 bases and J by 4 bases, with 15 bases between. Per the germline V gene, CDR1 is SGHVS and CDR2 is FQNEAQ. This CDR3 comprises 15 residues. The CDR3 nucleotides are TGTGCCAGCAGCCCAAGGGGGACGGTGGGAAACACCATATATTTT. Translated: CASSPRGTVGNTIYF.

The gene calls are TRBV6-2 or TRBV6-3 and TRBJ2-3; a weak D match, TRBD1 (5 bases). The germline CDR1 and CDR2 sequences are MNHEY and SVGEGT. CDR3 length: 16 residues. V lost 2 bases and J 0 bases, leaving 12 bases between the germline ends. DNA for the CDR3: TGTGCCAGCAGTTACCAGGGAATGTTTAGCACAGATACGCAGTATTTT. Encoded protein: CASSYQGMFSTDTQYF.

This clone has just one count. The chain combines TRBV11-2 with TRBJ1-2; D may be TRBD1 (5 bases). The CDR3 spans 14 residues. CDR1 and CDR2 (germline): SGHAT, FQNNGV. Trimming took off 3 bases at V and 8 bases at J, with 16 bases between the two ends. Here the CDR3 reads CASSFNSIGEGYTF. The CDR3 DNA sequence: TGTGCCAGCAGCTTTAATTCTATAGGGGAAGGCTACACCTTC.

In nucleotides, the CDR3 is TGCGCCAGCAGCTTGGATACGGCGGGGGGAAACACCGGGGAGCTGTTTTTT. Translation gives CASSLDTAGGNTGELFF. This chain links TRBV5-1 with TRBJ2-2; 8 bases match TRBD2. The CDR3 has 17 amino acids. The V gene's germline CDR1 is SGHRS and CDR2 YFSETQ. The ends lost 0 bases at V and 2 bases at J; junction bases unmatched: 6. Drawing the rest from reference TRBV5-1 and TRBJ2-2, the complete variable domain is KAGVTQTPRYLIKTRGQQVTLSCSPISGHRSVSWYQQTPGQGLQFLFEYFSETQRNKGNFPGRFSGRQFSNSRSEMNVSTLELGDSALYLCASSLDTAGGNTGELFFGEGSRLTVL.

The CDR3 DNA reads as TGTGCCAGCAGCCCGGACGGGAGTTACGAGCAGTACTTC. It translates to CASSPDGSYEQYF. The gene calls are TRBV9 and TRBJ2-7; D may be TRBD2 (6 bases). The germline V and J ends were trimmed by 4 bases and 4 bases, with 12 bases remaining between them. Germline-derived CDR1 and CDR2 are SGDLS and YYNGEE. The CDR3 is 13 amino acids.

This clone was counted only a few times. This chain uses TRBV19 with TRBJ1-2, with D perhaps TRBD1 (5 bases). V was clipped by 5 bases and J by 7 bases, with 17 bases between them. This CDR3 region has 14 residues. The germline V gene has CDR1 LNHDA and CDR2 SQIVND (reference sequence). Written as DNA, the CDR3 is TGTGCCAGTAGTCTCCGGGGGATGGGTGGTGGCTACACCTTC. This encodes CASSLRGMGGGYTF.

The V gene is TRBV5-1, the J gene TRBJ1-6, with 7 bases lining up with TRBD1. The CDR3 has 14 residues. Losses at the gene ends were 3 bases for V and 10 bases for J; bases not matched to a gene: 7. Germline V gene sequence: CDR1 SGHRS, CDR2 YFSETQ. CDR3 loop: CASSSTGLYSPLHF. CDR3 nucleotide sequence: TGCGCCAGCAGCTCGACAGGGCTATACTCACCCCTCCACTTT. Drawing the rest from reference TRBV5-1 and TRBJ1-6, the complete variable domain is KAGVTQTPRYLIKTRGQQVTLSCSPISGHRSVSWYQQTPGQGLQFLFEYFSETQRNKGNFPGRFSGRQFSNSRSEMNVSTLELGDSALYLCASSSTGLYSPLHFGNGTRLTVT.

J is TRBJ1-1 and V is TRBV19, with 8 nucleotides matching TRBD1. In germline, CDR1 is LNHDA, CDR2 SQIVND (reference sequence). The CDR3 has 14 amino acids. J was trimmed by 3 bases and V by 5 bases; bases with no gene match: 5. The CDR3 DNA sequence: TGTGCCAGTAGTGGGACAGGAGGTTACACTGAAGCTTTCTTT. Amino acid sequence: CASSGTGGYTEAFF.

J is TRBJ2-6 and V is TRBV2, with TRBD1 as a possible D gene (6 bases). This CDR3 region has 16 residues. Trimming took 4 bases from V and 4 from J, leaving 14 bases between them. The germline CDR1 and CDR2 sequences are SNHLY and FYNNEI. The CDR3, as DNA: TGTGCCAGCAGTGTCGATCCAGGGGTCGGGGCCAACGTCCTGACTTTC. It is translated as CASSVDPGVGANVLTF.

In DNA, the CDR3 is TGTGCCAGCAGCCAAGCCCGCGACTTTAATGAAAAACTGTTTTTT. Translation: CASSQARDFNEKLFF. The J gene is TRBJ1-4, the V gene TRBV14; D uncertain. Trimming removed 1 base from V and 4 bases from J, with 10 bases in between. Per the germline V gene, CDR1 is SGHDN and CDR2 is FVKESK. There are 15 residues in the CDR3.

The chain is built from TRBV3-1 (or the pseudogene TRBV3-2) and TRBJ2-3; TRBD2 aligns across 9 bases. The V gene's germline CDR1 is LGHDT and CDR2 YNNKEL (reference sequence). The CDR3 spans 17 residues. Trimming removed 1 base from V and 4 bases from J; junction bases left unmatched: 9. Written as DNA, the CDR3 is TGTGCCAGCAGCCAAGCCCGGACTAGCGTAGTGGCAGATACGCAGTATTTT. Its translation is CASSQARTSVVADTQYF.

This clone was detected only once. The V and J genes are TRBV18 and TRBJ2-3; D is perhaps TRBD2 (5 bases). V was trimmed by 6 bases and J by 2 bases, leaving 15 bases between them. The length of the CDR3 is 15 residues. In germline, CDR1 is KGHSH, CDR2 LQKENI. The CDR3 loop reads CASSQDFIDTDTQYF. CDR3 in DNA: TGTGCCAGCTCCCAGGACTTCATCGACACAGATACGCAGTATTTT.

The chain is built from TRBV5-1 and TRBJ1-1, with TRBD1 as a possible D gene (6 bases). V gave up 1 base and J gave up 0 bases, with 19 bases separating them. Germline loops: CDR1 SGHRS, CDR2 YFSETQ. The CDR3 runs to 18 residues. The CDR3 sequence: CASSLWVGALDMNTEAFF. The CDR3, as DNA: TGCGCCAGCAGCTTGTGGGTGGGGGCTTTGGACATGAACACTGAAGCTTTCTTT.

This chain joins TRBV15 and TRBJ2-5; TRBD2 matches at 11 bases. This CDR3 contains 14 residues. The germline V gene has CDR1 LNHNV and CDR2 YYDKDF (reference sequence). Unmatched junction bases numbered 5, after V lost 6 bases and J lost 5 bases. CDR3 amino acids: CATSSTSGGETQYF. The CDR3 DNA reads TGTGCCACCAGTTCCACTAGCGGGGGTGAGACCCAGTACTTC.

Relative to its sample, this clone is medium-sized. This sequence joins TRBV27 and TRBJ1-4; D is unresolved. V was clipped by 3 bases and J by 3 bases, with 8 bases between them. Germline lookup yields CDR1 MNHEY and CDR2 SMNVEV (reference sequence). The CDR3 is 14 amino acids. The chain's CDR3 is CASSLRDANEKLFF. The CDR3 region has the DNA TGTGCCAGCAGTTTGAGGGATGCTAATGAAAAACTGTTTTTT. Drawing the rest from reference TRBV27 and TRBJ1-4, the complete variable domain is EAQVTQNPRYLITVTGKKLTVTCSQNMNHEYMSWYRQDPGLGLRQIYYSMNVEVTDKGDVPEGYKVSRKEKRNFPLILESPSPNQTSLYFCASSLRDANEKLFFGSGTQLSVL.

Worth noting for this clone: The sample has other DNA sequences that encode this CDR3 too. The rearrangement joins TRBV7-9 to TRBJ1-2; no clear D. The CDR3 runs to 11 residues. Germline V gene lookup returns CDR1 SEHNR and CDR2 FQNEAQ (reference sequence). V shed 5 bases and J shed 8 bases, with 9 bases lying between them. The CDR3 spells CASSPSEGYTF. CDR3 DNA sequence: TGTGCCAGCAGCCCGAGTGAGGGCTACACCTTC.

The chain joins TRBV13 to TRBJ2-5; 8 nucleotides align to TRBD2. Per the germline V gene, CDR1 is PRHDT and CDR2 is FYEKMQ (reference sequence). This CDR3 is 15 amino acids long. J gave up 2 bases and V 4 bases, and 6 bases lay outside the gene matches. The CDR3 sequence is CASSSRGGTQETQYF. The CDR3 DNA reads as TGTGCCAGCAGCTCCCGGGGGGGGACACAAGAGACCCAGTACTTC.

The chain recombines TRBV2 with TRBJ1-1; 10 bases align to TRBD1. Trimming took 6 bases from V and 10 from J; bases not matched to a gene: 8. Germline V gives CDR1 SNHLY, CDR2 FYNNEI. The CDR3 covers 13 residues. CDR3 DNA: TGTGCCAGCAGACCTGGACAGGGGGGGCTAGCTTTCTTT. It is translated as CASRPGQGGLAFF.

The rearrangement links TRBV27 to TRBJ1-5; D not certain. This CDR3 is built from 15 residues. Between the trimmed V and J ends, which lost 6 bases and 0 bases, there was a span of 12 bases. Per germline, CDR1 MNHEY and CDR2 SMNVEV (reference sequence). CDR3 nucleotide sequence: TGTGCCAGCAGACGGGGATTTTATAGCAATCAGCCCCAGCATTTT. This gives the protein CASRRGFYSNQPQHF.

CDR3 protein: CASSPPAHLLDRDTQYF. Here the CDR3 DNA reads TGTGCCAGCTCACCACCGGCCCACCTACTAGATAGGGATACGCAGTATTTT. This rearrangement joins TRBV18 to TRBJ2-3; perhaps TRBD2 as D (5 bases). CDR3 size: 17 residues. Germline V gene data show CDR1 as KGHSH and CDR2 as LQKENI. V was clipped by 0 bases and J by 6 bases, with 19 bases between them.

This chain links TRBV5-1 with TRBJ1-4; D not resolved. This CDR3 is 13 amino acids long. The germline V gene has CDR1 SGHRS and CDR2 YFSETQ. Trimming stripped 0 bases from V and 12 bases from J, with 12 bases between. In nucleotides, the CDR3 is TGCGCCAGCAGCTTGGAAGGCGAAGGAGAACTGTTTTTT. Encoded protein: CASSLEGEGELFF.

The rearrangement links TRBV28 to TRBJ1-1; D is unclear. Germline CDR1 MDHEN, CDR2 SYDVKM. The ends were cut back, 2 bases at V and 0 bases at J, with 10 bases in the middle. The CDR3 spans 15 residues. The CDR3 reads CASSLARLLNTEAFF. The DNA of the CDR3 is TGTGCCAGCAGTTTAGCCCGACTCCTGAACACTGAAGCTTTCTTT. Drawing the rest from reference TRBV28 and TRBJ1-1, the complete variable domain is DVKVTQSSRYLVKRTGEKVFLECVQDMDHENMFWYRQDPGLGLRLIYFSYDVKMKEKGDIPEGYSVSREKKERFSLILESASTNQTSMYLCASSLARLLNTEAFFGQGTRLTVV.

The chain joins TRBV2 to TRBJ2-2, with 12 bases identical to TRBD2. V shed 7 bases, J shed 5 bases, and the junction held 8 bases outside the gene matches. Germline V gives CDR1 SNHLY, CDR2 FYNNEI. The CDR3 sequence is 16 residues long. The CDR3 region is CASTAELAGGTGELFF. The CDR3 nucleotides read TGTGCCAGCACCGCAGAACTAGCGGGGGGTACCGGGGAGCTGTTTTTT.

The chain links TRBV6-1 to TRBJ1-3, with 7 bases aligning to TRBD1. Losses at the gene ends were 0 bases for V and 0 bases for J; bases not matched to a gene: 2. The CDR3 sequence is 16 residues long. CDR1 is MNHNS, CDR2 SASEGT, per germline. The CDR3 sequence is CASSEAGQNSGNTIYF. The CDR3 DNA reads as TGTGCCAGCAGTGAAGCGGGACAGAACTCTGGAAACACCATATATTTT.

The chain carries TRBV5-1 and TRBJ1-1; no firm D call. The CDR3 runs 15 residues. The ends were cut back, 4 bases at V and 0 bases at J, with 13 bases in the middle. CDR1 SGHRS and CDR2 YFSETQ come from the germline V gene. CDR3 nucleotide sequence: TGCGCCAGCAGCCCCGGCGGGTCCCTGAACACTGAAGCTTTCTTT. This sequence encodes CASSPGGSLNTEAFF.

The J gene is TRBJ1-6, the V gene TRBV6-5, with D possibly TRBD1 on 6 matching bases. V lost 0 bases to trimming and J lost 3 bases, with 6 bases between them. CDR1 and CDR2 from the germline V gene are MNHEY and SVGAGI. The CDR3 contains 15 residues. This chain's CDR3 is CASSYSTGYNSPLHF. CDR3 DNA: TGTGCCAGCAGTTACTCGACAGGCTATAATTCACCCCTCCACTTT.

The gene calls are TRBV5-1 and TRBJ1-2, with a weak D call TRBD1 (6 bases). Deletions cut 4 bases from V and 5 bases from J, with 12 bases between. There are 13 residues in the CDR3. Germline V gene sequence: CDR1 SGHRS, CDR2 YFSETQ. The CDR3: CASSAPTGYGYTF. The CDR3 coding sequence is TGCGCCAGCAGCGCTCCTACAGGGTATGGCTACACCTTC.

The rearrangement links TRBV3-1 (or the pseudogene TRBV3-2) to TRBJ2-7; D may be TRBD2 (7 bases). This CDR3 comprises 16 residues. Deletions cut 0 bases from V and 2 bases from J, with 14 bases between. CDR1 is LGHDT and CDR2 is YNNKEL in the germline V gene (reference sequence). The CDR3 here is CASSQDIGGATYEQYF. In DNA, the CDR3 is TGTGCCAGCAGCCAAGATATAGGGGGGGCAACCTACGAGCAGTACTTC.